This TCR beta chain was identified in a study of cytomegalovirus exposure and HLA in healthy donors. The PCR was carried out with 60 Vbeta primers and 13 Jbeta primers. Generated by immunoSEQ multiplex PCR, the TCRdb table keeps only in-frame clones and is missing some. The sample carries more than 80,000 clones, approximately 72% recorded once. From germline, CDR1 is SGHRS and CDR2 YFSETQ. This CDR3 spans 14 amino acids. V gave up 0 bases and J gave up 1 base; unmatched junction bases: 1. Study-level points and caveats: Per published reports, the classifier diagnosed cytomegalovirus status with high specificity and sensitivity.

Of note for this clone: Its target is unknown.

The V call is TRBV5-1, the J call TRBJ2-7; 7 nucleotides line up with TRBD1. The clonotype comes from a woman aged 40-49 years in good health and CMV-seropositive. The sample taken for sequencing was PBMCs. In DNA form, the CDR3 reads TGCGCCAGCAGCTTGGTACAGGGGTCCTACGAGCAGTACTTC. As protein: CASSLVQGSYEQYF.